This TCR beta chain was profiled in a study of immune evolution from preneoplasia to lung adenocarcinoma. TCRdb's copy holds only in-frame clones and misses some; the assay was immunoSEQ multiplex PCR. The repertoire holds over 2,000 clones, with roughly 78% as singletons. With 6 bases removed from V and 1 base from J, the gap between germline ends came to 12 bases. Per the germline V gene, CDR1 is LNHDA and CDR2 is SQIVND (reference sequence). The CDR3 length is 14 residues. This clone was seen a handful of times. This receptor was obtained from a person aged 55 to 75 with lung adenocarcinoma. The chain links TRBV19 to TRBJ2-5; TRBD1 might be the D (6 bases). The sequencing sample was made of FFPE normal lung tissue adjacent to the tumor. The CDR3 region has the DNA TGTGCCAGTAGCGCAGGGGATGCCCAAGAGACCCAGTACTTC. It yields the protein CASSAGDAQETQYF.